This T cell receptor beta chain was identified in a study of CD8 T cells in ankylosing spondylitis. Many counts were recorded for this clonotype. Its antigen is not identified. Quantitative 5'-RACE was performed with molecular barcodes, and it yielded the TCR beta libraries. In TCRdb, the 5' RACE reads were re-called with MiXCR into one record per CDR3 protein. The sample lists a few hundred thousand distinct CDR3 sequences, roughly 10% occurring once. V lost 0 bases, J lost 3 bases, and 5 bases stayed unmatched. The germline V gene has CDR1 SGHRS and CDR2 YFSETQ. This CDR3 is built from 16 residues. Regarding the study as a whole: Reportedly, matched ankylosing spondylitis synovial fluid was significantly enriched for disease-linked clones.

The sequenced sample was blood, either unsorted or a sorted T cell fraction (not recorded which). This clonotype was obtained from a male donor with ankylosing spondylitis or in good health (not recorded which). The chain employs TRBV5-1 and TRBJ1-2; 10 bases are a match to TRBD1. The CDR3 bases are TGCGCCAGCAGCTTGGTGACAGGGGGCTCTGACTATGGCTACACCTTC. As protein: CASSLVTGGSDYGYTF.